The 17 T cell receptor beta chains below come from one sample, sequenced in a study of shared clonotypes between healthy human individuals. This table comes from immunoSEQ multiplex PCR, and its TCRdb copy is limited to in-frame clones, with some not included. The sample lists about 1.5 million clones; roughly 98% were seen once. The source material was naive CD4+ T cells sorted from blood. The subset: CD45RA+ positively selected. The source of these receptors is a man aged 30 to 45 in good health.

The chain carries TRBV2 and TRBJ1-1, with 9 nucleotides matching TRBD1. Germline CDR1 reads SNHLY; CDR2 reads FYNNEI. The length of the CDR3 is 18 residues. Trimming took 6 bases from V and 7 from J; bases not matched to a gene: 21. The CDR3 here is CASSRLGQGNTDTGEAFF. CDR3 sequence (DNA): TGTGCCAGCAGCCGACTGGGACAGGGCAATACCGACACTGGTGAAGCTTTCTTT.

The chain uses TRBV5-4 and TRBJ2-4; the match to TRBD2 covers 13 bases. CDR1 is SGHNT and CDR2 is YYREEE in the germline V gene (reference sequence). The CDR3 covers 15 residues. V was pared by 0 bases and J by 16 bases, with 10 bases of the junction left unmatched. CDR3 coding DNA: TGTGCCAGCAGCTTGGGAACTAGCGGGAGGGCCGCAGTTTACTTC. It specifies CASSLGTSGRAAVYF.

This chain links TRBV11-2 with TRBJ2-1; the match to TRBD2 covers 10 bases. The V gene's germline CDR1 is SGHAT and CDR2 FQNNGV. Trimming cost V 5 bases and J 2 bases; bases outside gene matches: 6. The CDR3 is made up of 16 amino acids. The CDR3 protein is CASSAEGLAAYNEQFF. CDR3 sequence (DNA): TGTGCCAGCAGCGCTGAAGGACTAGCGGCCTACAATGAGCAGTTCTTC.

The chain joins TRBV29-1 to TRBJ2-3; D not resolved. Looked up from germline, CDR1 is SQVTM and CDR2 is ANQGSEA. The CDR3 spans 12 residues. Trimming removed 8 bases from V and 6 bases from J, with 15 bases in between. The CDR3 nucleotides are TGCAGCTTCGAGTCGGGTGGCGATACGCAGTATTTT. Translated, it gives CSFESGGDTQYF.

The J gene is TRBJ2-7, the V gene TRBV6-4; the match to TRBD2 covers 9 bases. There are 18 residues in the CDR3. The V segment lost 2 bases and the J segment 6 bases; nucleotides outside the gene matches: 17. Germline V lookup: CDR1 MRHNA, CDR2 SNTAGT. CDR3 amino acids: CASSDPRRWRAGGGEQYF. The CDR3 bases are TGTGCCAGCAGTGACCCTCGGCGGTGGAGGGCGGGAGGGGGCGAGCAGTACTTC.

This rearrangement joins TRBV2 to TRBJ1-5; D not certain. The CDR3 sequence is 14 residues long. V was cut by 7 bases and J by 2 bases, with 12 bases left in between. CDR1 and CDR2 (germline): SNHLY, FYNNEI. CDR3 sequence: CASTRAWGNQPQHF. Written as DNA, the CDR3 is TGTGCCAGCACCCGGGCCTGGGGCAATCAGCCCCAGCATTTT.

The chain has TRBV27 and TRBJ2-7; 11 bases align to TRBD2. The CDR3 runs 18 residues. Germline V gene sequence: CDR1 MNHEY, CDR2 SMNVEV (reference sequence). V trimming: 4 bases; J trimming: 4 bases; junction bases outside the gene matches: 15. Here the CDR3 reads CASSSSINPGLAVYEQYF. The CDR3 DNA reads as TGTGCCAGCAGTTCCTCGATTAATCCGGGACTAGCGGTATACGAGCAGTACTTC.

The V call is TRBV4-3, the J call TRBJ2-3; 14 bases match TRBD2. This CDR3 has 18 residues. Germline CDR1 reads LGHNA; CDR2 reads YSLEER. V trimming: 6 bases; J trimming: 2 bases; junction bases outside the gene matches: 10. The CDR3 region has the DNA TGCGCCAGCAGTCCATCCGGGACTAGCGGGGGCTACACAGATACGCAGTATTTT. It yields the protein CASSPSGTSGGYTDTQYF.

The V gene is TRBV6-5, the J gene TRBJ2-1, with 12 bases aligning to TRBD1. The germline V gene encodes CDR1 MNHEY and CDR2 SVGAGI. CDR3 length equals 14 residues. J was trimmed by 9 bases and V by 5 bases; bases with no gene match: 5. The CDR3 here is CASSIGTGGGEQFF. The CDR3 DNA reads TGTGCCAGCAGTATCGGGACAGGGGGCGGTGAGCAGTTCTTC.

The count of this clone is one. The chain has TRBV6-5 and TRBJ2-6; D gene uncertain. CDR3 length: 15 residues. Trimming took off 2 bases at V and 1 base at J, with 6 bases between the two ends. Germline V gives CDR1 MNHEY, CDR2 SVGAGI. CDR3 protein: CASSYRASGANVLTF. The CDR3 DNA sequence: TGTGCCAGCAGTTACAGGGCATCTGGGGCCAACGTCCTGACTTTC.

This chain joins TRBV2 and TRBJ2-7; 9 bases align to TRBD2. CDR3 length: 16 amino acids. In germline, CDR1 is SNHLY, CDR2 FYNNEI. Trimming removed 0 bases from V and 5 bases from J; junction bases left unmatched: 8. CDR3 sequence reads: CASSEARSGGLHEQYF. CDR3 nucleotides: TGTGCCAGCAGTGAAGCCAGGAGCGGGGGGTTACACGAGCAGTACTTC. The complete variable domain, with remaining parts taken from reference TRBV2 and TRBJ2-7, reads EPEVTQTPSHQVTQMGQEVILRCVPISNHLYFYWYRQILGQKVEFLVSFYNNEISEKSEIFDDQFSVERPDGSNFTLKIRSTKLEDSAMYFCASSEARSGGLHEQYFGPGTRLTVT.

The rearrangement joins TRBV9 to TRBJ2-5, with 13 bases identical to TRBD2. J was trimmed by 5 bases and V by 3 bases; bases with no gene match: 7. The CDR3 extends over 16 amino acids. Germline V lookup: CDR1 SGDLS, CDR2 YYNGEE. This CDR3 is CASSAGTSGIGETQYF. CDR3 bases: TGTGCCAGCAGCGCCGGGACTAGCGGGATTGGGGAGACCCAGTACTTC.

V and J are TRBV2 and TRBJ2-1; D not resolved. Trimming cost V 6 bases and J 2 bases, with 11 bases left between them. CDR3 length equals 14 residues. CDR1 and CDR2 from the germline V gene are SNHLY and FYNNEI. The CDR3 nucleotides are TGTGCCAGCAGGCAGGAGACCACCTACAATGAGCAGTTCTTC. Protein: CASRQETTYNEQFF. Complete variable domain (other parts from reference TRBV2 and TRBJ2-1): EPEVTQTPSHQVTQMGQEVILRCVPISNHLYFYWYRQILGQKVEFLVSFYNNEISEKSEIFDDQFSVERPDGSNFTLKIRSTKLEDSAMYFCASRQETTYNEQFFGPGTRLTVL.

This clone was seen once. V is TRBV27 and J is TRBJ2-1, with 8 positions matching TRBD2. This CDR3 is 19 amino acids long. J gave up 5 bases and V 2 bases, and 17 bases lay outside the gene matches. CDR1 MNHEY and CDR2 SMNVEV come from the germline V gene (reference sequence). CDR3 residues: CASSLNFPPEREIDNEQFF. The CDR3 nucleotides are TGTGCCAGCAGTTTAAATTTCCCCCCTGAGCGGGAGATTGACAATGAGCAGTTCTTC.

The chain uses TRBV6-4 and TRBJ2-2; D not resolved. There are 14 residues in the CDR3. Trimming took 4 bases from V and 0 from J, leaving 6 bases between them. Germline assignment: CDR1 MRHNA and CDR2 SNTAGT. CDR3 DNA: TGTGCCAGCAGTGCGGAAACGAACACCGGGGAGCTGTTTTTT. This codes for CASSAETNTGELFF.

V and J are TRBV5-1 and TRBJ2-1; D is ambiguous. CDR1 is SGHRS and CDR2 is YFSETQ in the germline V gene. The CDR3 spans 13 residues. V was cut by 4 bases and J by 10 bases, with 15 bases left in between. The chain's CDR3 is CASSPIGGREQFF. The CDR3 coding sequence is TGCGCCAGCAGCCCGATTGGTGGTAGGGAGCAGTTCTTC. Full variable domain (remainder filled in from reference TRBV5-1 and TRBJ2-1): KAGVTQTPRYLIKTRGQQVTLSCSPISGHRSVSWYQQTPGQGLQFLFEYFSETQRNKGNFPGRFSGRQFSNSRSEMNVSTLELGDSALYLCASSPIGGREQFFGPGTRLTVL.

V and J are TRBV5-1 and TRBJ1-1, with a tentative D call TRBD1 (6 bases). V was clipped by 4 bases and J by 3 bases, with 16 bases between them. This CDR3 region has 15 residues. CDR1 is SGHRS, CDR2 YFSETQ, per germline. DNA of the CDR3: TGCGCCAGCAGCGGGGGGCGCCCGGTTGACACTGAAGCTTTCTTT. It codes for CASSGGRPVDTEAFF. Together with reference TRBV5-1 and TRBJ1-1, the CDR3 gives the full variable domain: KAGVTQTPRYLIKTRGQQVTLSCSPISGHRSVSWYQQTPGQGLQFLFEYFSETQRNKGNFPGRFSGRQFSNSRSEMNVSTLELGDSALYLCASSGGRPVDTEAFFGQGTRLTVV.